This T cell receptor beta chain was recovered during a study of T cell responses to AZD1222 COVID-19 vaccine. Findings and limits, study-wide: The CD4 TCRs associated with vaccination extended across spike and predominated at 160-218 and 743-854. With two AZD1222 doses given, Spike-specific TCR breadth and depth both rose.

Only in-frame clones appear in the TCRdb table, and some are missing; sequencing was by immunoSEQ multiplex PCR. Of over 150,000 clones in the sample, approximately 90% were seen once. The germline V gene encodes CDR1 PRHDT and CDR2 FYEKMQ (reference sequence). V lost 5 bases to trimming and J lost 0 bases, with 12 bases between them. The CDR3 is 15 residues long. As regards this clone: Its antigen is unknown.

The TCR originated in an adult who received the AZD1222 COVID-19 vaccine. This specimen was peripheral blood, taken 28 days after the second AZD1222 dose. This chain links TRBV13 with TRBJ2-3; no definite D call. CDR3 in amino acids: CASSILRTSTDTQYF. The CDR3 DNA reads TGTGCCAGCAGCATCCTCAGAACTAGCACAGATACGCAGTATTTT.